This TCR beta chain was identified in a study of vaccination effects on CD4 cells after COVID-19. Trimming pared 0 bases from V and 2 bases from J, leaving 8 bases between. The CDR3 covers 14 residues. From germline, CDR1 is SGHKS and CDR2 YYEKEE (reference sequence). Some clones are missing from TCRdb's copy, which holds only in-frame ones; the method was immunoSEQ multiplex PCR. The data hold about 26,000 clones, with around 78% observed a single time. As to this clone: The antigen remains unidentified.

Sequencing was preceded by expansion of antigen-specific CD4+ T cells with viral peptide pools in the ViraFEST assay. CD4+ T cell isolation took place after approximately 11 days of culture. Convalescent patients had PCR-confirmed SARS-CoV-2 infection between March and December 2020. Source: CD4+ T cells from PBMCs cultured with HCoV-NL63 spike peptides, taken before COVID-19 vaccination. The V gene is TRBV5-5, the J gene TRBJ1-1; D is uncertain. The receptor's source is a human donor who had a prior SARS-CoV-2 infection. The CDR3 DNA reads as TGTGCCAGCAGCTTGGAGACCGAAAACACTGAAGCTTTCTTT. This encodes CASSLETENTEAFF.